These T cell receptor beta chains were read from a single sample in a study of breast tumors, draining lymph nodes, adjacent tissues. MiXCR, run by TCRdb on the multiplex PCR reads, gives a single entry per CDR3 protein. The table records 150,000 to 200,000 distinct CDR3 sequences, approximately 33% of them present only once. The sequenced sample consisted of axillary lymph node tissue. All receptors derive from a female donor with breast cancer. Some clones in this sample may be carry-over from other donors' samples. The CDR3 runs from the conserved cysteine through the conserved F or W. A D gene is named only where the DNA matches it firmly. Size is stated for part of the rows, as once, few or many counts, or as a class when the clone is expanded.

v_call: TRBV15
clone_size: NA
d_call: TRBD1
j_call: TRBJ2-7
cdr3_nt: TGTGCCACCAGCAGCGACAGGGTCAGCTACGAGCAGTACTTC
cdr3_aa: CATSSDRVSYEQYF

v_call: TRBV18
clone_size: NA
d_call: NA
j_call: TRBJ2-5
cdr3_nt: TGTGCCAGCTGCAATGAGACTACGTCCTACGAGACCCAGTACTTC
cdr3_aa: CASCNETTSYETQYF

v_call: TRBV27
clone_size: many
d_call: NA
j_call: TRBJ1-5
cdr3_nt: TGTGCCAGCAGTTTATCATCCGGGTTGCCCCAGCATTTT
cdr3_aa: CASSLSSGLPQHF

v_call: TRBV4-2
clone_size: NA
d_call: NA
j_call: TRBJ1-1
cdr3_nt: TGTGCCAGCAGCTTGGGGGATCCCCGGGGGGCTTTCTTC
cdr3_aa: CASSLGDPRGAFF

v_call: TRBV15
clone_size: NA
d_call: NA
j_call: TRBJ1-2
cdr3_nt: TGTGCCACCAGCGGACAAACGGGGGGCTATGGCTACACCTTC
cdr3_aa: CATSGQTGGYGYTF

v_call: TRBV4-1
clone_size: few
d_call: TRBD2
j_call: TRBJ2-1
cdr3_nt: TGCGCCAGCAGCAATGATCCCCTGACTAGCGAGTACGGTGAGCAGTTCTTC
cdr3_aa: CASSNDPLTSEYGEQFF

v_call: TRBV20-1
clone_size: many
d_call: TRBD2
j_call: TRBJ2-3
cdr3_nt: TGCAGTGCACCTCCAGCGGGAGTTGAAGATACGCAGTATTTT
cdr3_aa: CSAPPAGVEDTQYF

v_call: TRBV25-1
clone_size: NA
d_call: NA
j_call: TRBJ2-5
cdr3_nt: TGTGCCAGCAGTAATGGGACTGGTGGGAGAGCGGAGACCCAGTACTTC
cdr3_aa: CASSNGTGGRAETQYF

v_call: TRBV5-6
clone_size: few
d_call: NA
j_call: TRBJ1-1
cdr3_nt: TGTGCCAGCAGCCAAGCAAATGCAACTGAAGCTTTCTTT
cdr3_aa: CASSQANATEAFF

v_call: TRBV12-3/TRBV12-4
clone_size: NA
d_call: TRBD1
j_call: TRBJ1-2
cdr3_nt: TGTGCCAGCAGTGATGGACACGGGACAGGTTTAAGCTACACCTTC
cdr3_aa: CASSDGHGTGLSYTF

v_call: TRBV29-1
clone_size: many
d_call: NA
j_call: TRBJ1-2
cdr3_nt: TGCAGCGTTTCTAAGGGGCAGAACTATGGCTACACCTTC
cdr3_aa: CSVSKGQNYGYTF

v_call: TRBV12-3/TRBV12-4
clone_size: many
d_call: TRBD2
j_call: TRBJ2-3
cdr3_nt: TGTGCCAGCAGCATTAGCGGGGGCAGCACAGATACGCAGTATTTT
cdr3_aa: CASSISGGSTDTQYF

v_call: TRBV20-1
clone_size: many
d_call: NA
j_call: TRBJ2-7
cdr3_nt: TGCAGTGCTAGAGATGCTCGGGGCAGGGCCGAGCAGTACTTC
cdr3_aa: CSARDARGRAEQYF

v_call: TRBV18
clone_size: few
d_call: NA
j_call: TRBJ2-7
cdr3_nt: TGTGCCAGCGCTAAAAACCCGGACAGCTCCTACGAGCAGTACTTC
cdr3_aa: CASAKNPDSSYEQYF

v_call: TRBV29-1
clone_size: NA
d_call: TRBD1
j_call: TRBJ1-4
cdr3_nt: TGCAGCGTGACGACAGGGGCAACTAATGAAAAACTGTTTTTT
cdr3_aa: CSVTTGATNEKLFF

v_call: TRBV4-2
clone_size: many
d_call: TRBD2
j_call: TRBJ2-7
cdr3_nt: TGTGCCAGCAGCCAAGATTTCGAAGCGGGAGATCCGGGGCACTTC
cdr3_aa: CASSQDFEAGDPGHF

v_call: TRBV28
clone_size: few
d_call: TRBD2
j_call: TRBJ2-7
cdr3_nt: TGTGCCAGCAGCTCTCCCGTTACTAGCGGGGGGGCCTACGAGCAGTACTTC
cdr3_aa: CASSSPVTSGGAYEQYF

v_call: TRBV20-1
clone_size: once
d_call: TRBD2
j_call: TRBJ2-3
cdr3_nt: TGCAGTGCAACCGAACTAGCGGGGGGATCTACAGATACGCAGTATTTT
cdr3_aa: CSATELAGGSTDTQYF

v_call: TRBV25-1
clone_size: NA
d_call: TRBD2
j_call: TRBJ2-1
cdr3_nt: TGTGCCAGCAGTGAAAGCCTAGCGGGAGGAGAAGAGCAGTTCTTC
cdr3_aa: CASSESLAGGEEQFF

v_call: TRBV25-1
clone_size: NA
d_call: NA
j_call: TRBJ2-1
cdr3_nt: TGTGCCAGGTCGACGGGCACCCAACGAAATGAGCAGCTCTTC
cdr3_aa: CARSTGTQRNEQLF

v_call: TRBV29-1
clone_size: many
d_call: TRBD2
j_call: TRBJ2-1
cdr3_nt: TGCAGCTCCGGGGGGAATGAGCAGTTCTTC
cdr3_aa: CSSGGNEQFF

v_call: TRBV15
clone_size: NA
d_call: TRBD1
j_call: TRBJ1-2
cdr3_nt: TGTGCCACCAGCAGCGAAAGCGGGACAGGGGCCTATGGCTACACCTTC
cdr3_aa: CATSSESGTGAYGYTF

v_call: TRBV25-1
clone_size: NA
d_call: TRBD2
j_call: TRBJ2-3
cdr3_nt: TGTGCCAGCCGCCGATTAGGGACTAGCAGCGATACGCAGTATTTT
cdr3_aa: CASRRLGTSSDTQYF

v_call: TRBV5-4
clone_size: few
d_call: NA
j_call: TRBJ1-1
cdr3_nt: TGTGCCAGCCCCTCGGTTGGGAACACTGAAGCTTTCTTT
cdr3_aa: CASPSVGNTEAFF

v_call: TRBV20-1
clone_size: many
d_call: TRBD1
j_call: TRBJ2-1
cdr3_nt: TGCAGTGCTAGAGCTCGGACAGGGCGACGGGGCAATGAGCAGTTCTTC
cdr3_aa: CSARARTGRRGNEQFF

v_call: TRBV19
clone_size: NA
d_call: NA
j_call: TRBJ1-1
cdr3_nt: TGTGCCAGCAGACAGCTCATGAACACTGAAGCTTTCTTT
cdr3_aa: CASRQLMNTEAFF

v_call: TRBV7-3
clone_size: NA
d_call: NA
j_call: TRBJ2-2
cdr3_nt: TGTGCCAGCAGTACCACAGGGAGCACCGGGGAGCTGTTCTTT
cdr3_aa: CASSTTGSTGELFF

v_call: TRBV20-1
clone_size: many
d_call: NA
j_call: TRBJ2-2
cdr3_nt: TGCAGTGCTAGTCGGGGGCGCGACACCGGGGAGCTGTTTTTT
cdr3_aa: CSASRGRDTGELFF

v_call: TRBV7-3
clone_size: NA
d_call: TRBD1
j_call: TRBJ2-1
cdr3_nt: TGTGCCAGCAGCTTAGGGACGACAGGGTTCAATGAGCAGCTCTTC
cdr3_aa: CASSLGTTGFNEQLF

v_call: TRBV7-9
clone_size: many
d_call: NA
j_call: TRBJ2-1
cdr3_nt: TGTGCCAGCAGCTTCCTCCGTTATGAGCAGTTCTTC
cdr3_aa: CASSFLRYEQFF

v_call: TRBV7-9
clone_size: many
d_call: NA
j_call: TRBJ2-6
cdr3_nt: TGTGCCAACCTTGCCGGGGCCAACGTCCTGGCTTTC
cdr3_aa: CANLAGANVLAF

v_call: TRBV24-1
clone_size: NA
d_call: NA
j_call: TRBJ2-5
cdr3_nt: TGTGCCACCAGTGCGGATAGCGCCCCGGCGGAGACCCAGTACTTC
cdr3_aa: CATSADSAPAETQYF

v_call: TRBV6-1
clone_size: few
d_call: NA
j_call: TRBJ2-5
cdr3_nt: TGTGCCAGCAGTGAAAGAGTCAGAGAGACCCAGTACTTC
cdr3_aa: CASSERVRETQYF

v_call: TRBV2
clone_size: many
d_call: NA
j_call: TRBJ1-5
cdr3_nt: TGTGCCAGCCAATGGCATCCATATAGCAATCAGCCCCAGCATTTT
cdr3_aa: CASQWHPYSNQPQHF

v_call: TRBV5-6
clone_size: NA
d_call: NA
j_call: TRBJ1-1
cdr3_nt: TGTGCCAGCAGCTTGGTGGACAGGAACACTGAAGCTTTCTTT
cdr3_aa: CASSLVDRNTEAFF

v_call: TRBV18
clone_size: few
d_call: NA
j_call: TRBJ2-1
cdr3_nt: TGTGCCAGCTCACCACCCGGGACCAAATACAATGAGCAGTTCTTC
cdr3_aa: CASSPPGTKYNEQFF

v_call: TRBV27
clone_size: NA
d_call: NA
j_call: TRBJ2-3
cdr3_nt: TGTGCCAGCAGTTCCCCAAGAGACACAGATACGCAGTATTTT
cdr3_aa: CASSSPRDTDTQYF

v_call: TRBV5-4
clone_size: many
d_call: NA
j_call: TRBJ2-7
cdr3_nt: TGTGCCAGCAGCTCCGGCAGAAACTACGAGCAGTACTTC
cdr3_aa: CASSSGRNYEQYF

v_call: TRBV2
clone_size: many
d_call: TRBD2
j_call: TRBJ2-7
cdr3_nt: TGTGCCAGCCACCGGGAGGGGTTGGCCTACGAGCAGTACTTC
cdr3_aa: CASHREGLAYEQYF

v_call: TRBV7-9
clone_size: many
d_call: NA
j_call: TRBJ2-7
cdr3_nt: TGTGCCAGCAGTGACCCTAGGAGGCTTTACGAGCAGTACTTC
cdr3_aa: CASSDPRRLYEQYF

v_call: TRBV3-1
clone_size: NA
d_call: TRBD1
j_call: TRBJ1-2
cdr3_nt: TGTGCCAGCAGCGGAGGGACAGGGGAGTACTATGGCTACACCTTC
cdr3_aa: CASSGGTGEYYGYTF

v_call: TRBV9
clone_size: many
d_call: NA
j_call: TRBJ2-2
cdr3_nt: TGTGCCAGCAGCGTCAGAACGGCAAGGGGCGGGGAGCTGTTTTTT
cdr3_aa: CASSVRTARGGELFF

v_call: TRBV20-1
clone_size: NA
d_call: TRBD1
j_call: TRBJ2-1
cdr3_nt: TGCAGTGCTAGAGGGGTTCCGGAGGGACAGGGAGTGGGTAAGCAGTTCTTC
cdr3_aa: CSARGVPEGQGVGKQFF

v_call: TRBV20-1
clone_size: NA
d_call: NA
j_call: TRBJ2-1
cdr3_nt: TGCAGTGCCGAGGGGGGGAGGCTGTCCTCCAATGAGCAGTCCTTC
cdr3_aa: CSAEGGRLSSNEQSF

v_call: TRBV3-1
clone_size: many
d_call: TRBD2
j_call: TRBJ2-3
cdr3_nt: TGTGCCAGCAGCCAAACGACTAGCGGGAGGAAAACGCAGTATTTT
cdr3_aa: CASSQTTSGRKTQYF

v_call: TRBV7-3
clone_size: many
d_call: TRBD2
j_call: TRBJ2-1
cdr3_nt: TGTGCCAGCAGCTTAAGCCTAGCGGGAGGGCTCAACAATGAGCAGTTCTTC
cdr3_aa: CASSLSLAGGLNNEQFF

v_call: TRBV11-2
clone_size: many
d_call: TRBD1
j_call: TRBJ2-7
cdr3_nt: TGTGCCAGCAGCCAACAACAGGGGAGGCAGTACTTC
cdr3_aa: CASSQQQGRQYF

v_call: TRBV15
clone_size: NA
d_call: NA
j_call: TRBJ1-1
cdr3_nt: TGTGCCACCAGCCCGAAATCGAACACTGAAGCTTTCTTT
cdr3_aa: CATSPKSNTEAFF

v_call: TRBV18
clone_size: many
d_call: TRBD1
j_call: TRBJ1-2
cdr3_nt: TGTGCCAGCTCACCAACCGGGACAGGGACCTATGGCTACACCTTC
cdr3_aa: CASSPTGTGTYGYTF

v_call: TRBV7-9
clone_size: many
d_call: TRBD1
j_call: TRBJ2-7
cdr3_nt: TGTGCCAGCAGCTTAGTGGACAGGAGGTACGAGCAGTACTTC
cdr3_aa: CASSLVDRRYEQYF

v_call: TRBV9
clone_size: many
d_call: TRBD1
j_call: TRBJ2-1
cdr3_nt: TGTGCCAGCAGCTTCGAATCCGGGACAGGTCAACACAATGAGCAGTTCTTC
cdr3_aa: CASSFESGTGQHNEQFF

v_call: TRBV20-1
clone_size: NA
d_call: NA
j_call: TRBJ2-1
cdr3_nt: TGCAGTGCTGGAGAATTGGCTAACTCCAACAATGAGCAGTTCTTC
cdr3_aa: CSAGELANSNNEQFF

v_call: TRBV25-1
clone_size: many
d_call: NA
j_call: TRBJ2-4
cdr3_nt: TGTGCCAGCAGTGAATATGGGGAAACCAAAAACATTCAGTACTTC
cdr3_aa: CASSEYGETKNIQYF

v_call: TRBV7-2
clone_size: NA
d_call: NA
j_call: TRBJ2-6
cdr3_nt: TGTGCCAGCAGCATGGGGCAGGGGGCCAACGTCCTGACTTTC
cdr3_aa: CASSMGQGANVLTF

v_call: TRBV19
clone_size: many
d_call: NA
j_call: TRBJ2-7
cdr3_nt: TGTGCCAGTAGTGATATGGGCTACGAGCAGTACTTC
cdr3_aa: CASSDMGYEQYF

v_call: TRBV30
clone_size: many
d_call: NA
j_call: TRBJ2-1
cdr3_nt: TGTGCCTGGGGACCTCGTGTAGTATCGTTCTTC
cdr3_aa: CAWGPRVVSFF

v_call: TRBV6-1
clone_size: many
d_call: NA
j_call: TRBJ1-3
cdr3_nt: TGTGCCAGCAGTGAAGCCGACAGAGGGGGAAACACCATATATTTT
cdr3_aa: CASSEADRGGNTIYF

v_call: TRBV20-1
clone_size: few
d_call: NA
j_call: TRBJ1-2
cdr3_nt: TGCAGTGCTAGAGATCACCCAGACACCACCTATGGCTACACCTTC
cdr3_aa: CSARDHPDTTYGYTF

v_call: TRBV7-3
clone_size: many
d_call: NA
j_call: TRBJ2-1
cdr3_nt: TGTGCCAGCACCTTAACATCTCCCTACAATGAGCAGTTCTTC
cdr3_aa: CASTLTSPYNEQFF